This TCR beta chain emerged from a study of OX40 agonist ivuxolimab in advanced cancers. Study-level background: Ivuxolimab, an antibody that agonizes OX40 (CD134), was administered to the patients.

Findings and limits, study-wide: Normalized T-cell clonal expansion was also low in a subset of nonresponders. Among the lowest levels of clonal expansion were found in partial responders at 0.1-3.0 mg/kg.

Libraries were prepared by immunoSEQ multiplex PCR; TCRdb keeps only in-frame clonotypes and omits some of them. The sample holds around 73,000 clones; just under 90% are singletons and the top ten take approximately 0.51%. This clone was recorded once. Its antigen remains unidentified. The J segment lost 2 bases and the V segment lost 6 bases, leaving 6 bases of the junction unmatched. Germline CDR1 MNHEY, CDR2 SVGAGI. The length of the CDR3 is 14 residues. The rearrangement joins TRBV6-5 to TRBJ2-7, with TRBD2 identical over 8 bases. Sequenced material: CD4+ or CD8+ T cells sorted from blood, taken in a trial of the OX40 agonist ivuxolimab. This TCR derives from an adult with an advanced solid tumor such as melanoma, head and neck, liver or kidney cancer. The CDR3 loop is CASSPHGRAYEQYF. CDR3 sequence (DNA): TGTGCCAGCAGCCCTCACGGGAGGGCCTACGAGCAGTACTTC.